The T cell receptor beta chain described here comes from a study of identical twins. Unique molecular identifiers were present on the cDNA, and a universal primer site came from template switching. TCRdb re-called the 5' RACE reads through MiXCR, storing one row per CDR3 protein. In the table there are 700,000 or so distinct CDR3 sequences, approximately 9% of which are singletons. The ends were cut back, 6 bases at V and 1 base at J, with 14 bases in the middle. The CDR3 length is 15 residues. CDR1 and CDR2 (germline): ENHRY, SYGVKD. Healthy Caucasian individuals made up all the donors. This sample also belongs to another study, concerning yellow fever vaccine responses in identical twins. That publication notes: Reportedly, the T cell response mounted by twins to vaccine seemed partly convergent, partly personalized.

The clonotype was recovered from a woman aged 18 to 35 in good health. Sample: PBMCs. This chain connects TRBV10-3 to TRBJ2-3; possibly TRBD1 or TRBD2 for D (6 bases each). The CDR3 nucleotides read TGTGCCATCAGGACACGGGGGCTCGGCACAGATACGCAGTATTTT. Encoded protein: CAIRTRGLGTDTQYF.